This T cell receptor (beta chain) emerged from a study of identical twins. Germline V gene lookup returns CDR1 SQVTM and CDR2 ANQGSEA. The CDR3 loop spans 11 amino acids. Trimming took off 2 bases at V and 5 bases at J, with 6 bases between the two ends. This clonotype was counted at least ten times. Its antigen is still unknown. Study-wide results and limits: Carriage of fewer insertions was seen in abundant cord blood beta clonotypes, whereas memory repertoires showed none. Out-of-frame TCR alpha sharing observed in monozygotic twins exceeded model estimates. One should note that invariant MAIT and iNKT cells could partly confound zero-insertion analyses.

Addition of a universal primer site occurred through template switching, and cDNA carried unique molecular identifiers. From the 5' RACE reads, TCRdb called clonotypes with MiXCR, one entry per CDR3 protein. The sample has hundreds of thousands of distinct CDR3 sequences, roughly 6.2% seen once; the top ten hold roughly 1.8%. The sequenced sample consisted of naive T cells sorted from blood. The rearrangement links TRBV29-1 to TRBJ2-5; the D is unclear. The receptor was derived from a man between 18 and 29 years old in good health. As DNA, the CDR3 is TGCAGCGTTGAAATGATGGAGACCCAGTACTTC. This translates into CSVEMMETQYF.